Below, 2 T cell receptor beta chains from the same sample are listed, as sequenced in a study of T cells after yellow fever vaccination. TCRdb reprocessed the 5' RACE reads with MiXCR, giving one entry per CDR3 protein. The sample lists over 250,000 distinct CDR3 sequences, 5.2% occurring once. The source material was CD4+ T cells sorted from PBMCs, sampled on the day of the yellow fever booster vaccination. These receptor sequences come from a young man who received the YFV17D yellow fever vaccine.

This clonotype was observed a few times. The rearrangement joins TRBV6-5 to TRBJ1-6, with D possibly being TRBD1 (5 bases). This CDR3 spans 16 amino acids. Looked up from germline, CDR1 is MNHEY and CDR2 is SVGAGI. V lost 8 bases and J lost 5, with 19 bases in between. CDR3 sequence reads: CASGDLAGRNNSPLHF. CDR3 sequence (DNA): TGTGCCAGCGGGGACTTGGCAGGGCGAAATAATTCACCCCTCCACTTT.

This clonotype was detected only a few times. The gene calls are TRBV10-2 and TRBJ1-5, with D unclear. Germline V gene data show CDR1 as WSHSY and CDR2 as SAAADI. With 2 bases removed from V and 3 bases from J, the gap between germline ends came to 11 bases. CDR3 size: 15 residues. The CDR3 is CASSEAGRANQPQHF. The CDR3 DNA reads TGCGCCAGCAGTGAGGCAGGTAGGGCCAATCAGCCCCAGCATTTT.